The 5 T cell receptor beta chains listed next were all sequenced from one sample in a study of T cell repertoires in cytomegalovirus infection. TCRdb passed the reads through MiXCR, listing each CDR3 protein once. Of approximately 260,000 distinct CDR3 sequences in the sample, over 15% were seen once. Sequences were obtained from CD8+ T cells from PBMCs. The receptors come from a human donor in good health (CMV status not recorded). Some clones in this sample may be carry-over from other donors' samples.

The chain combines TRBV6-1 with TRBJ1-1; D is uncertain. The CDR3 runs 14 residues. Germline CDR1 is MNHNS and CDR2 is SASEGT. Deletions cut 6 bases from V and 0 bases from J, with 11 bases between. DNA for the CDR3: TGTGCCAGCAGCCAACAGATAGTGAACACTGAAGCTTTCTTT. Amino acids: CASSQQIVNTEAFF.

This clonotype was seen at least ten times. The chain combines TRBV7-8 with TRBJ2-5; a weak D match, TRBD1 (6 bases). The CDR3 has 14 residues. Trimming took 5 bases from V and 6 from J, leaving 16 bases between them. The germline V gene encodes CDR1 SGHVS and CDR2 FQNEAQ. DNA for the CDR3: TGTGCCAGCAGCACAACAGGGTTTGGGCAGACCCAGTACTTC. Its translation is CASSTTGFGQTQYF.

This clonotype was recorded at least ten times. This sequence joins TRBV28 and TRBJ1-5, with 9 bases fitting TRBD1. The CDR3 consists of 15 residues. The J segment lost 6 bases and the V segment lost 6 bases, leaving 9 bases of the junction unmatched. The germline gives CDR1 MDHEN, CDR2 SYDVKM. CDR3 region: CASSIPGQGGQPQHF. The CDR3 DNA reads TGTGCCAGCAGCATACCGGGACAGGGTGGTCAGCCCCAGCATTTT.

This clonotype was observed many times. V and J are TRBV7-8 and TRBJ1-6, with D unclear. CDR1 and CDR2 (germline): SGHVS, FQNEAQ. The V and J ends lost 6 bases and 0 bases respectively, with 12 bases between them. This CDR3 is 16 amino acids long. CDR3 amino acids: CASSSDIPSYNSPLHF. The CDR3 nucleotides read TGTGCCAGCAGTTCTGACATCCCCTCCTATAATTCACCCCTCCACTTT.

This clonotype was seen a single time. The chain couples TRBV7-9 to TRBJ1-4; the D gene is possibly TRBD1 (5 bases). V lost 3 bases and J lost 0, with 11 bases in between. The CDR3 covers 16 residues. CDR1 is SEHNR, CDR2 FQNEAQ, per germline (reference sequence). The CDR3 protein is CASSLGDSATNEKLFF. CDR3 sequence (DNA): TGTGCCAGCAGCTTGGGAGACAGCGCAACTAATGAAAAACTGTTTTTT.